This record looks at one T cell receptor beta chain sequence and its context. Its matching antigen is unknown. Method: immunoSEQ multiplex PCR; TCRdb's copy keeps in-frame clones and lacks some. The sample yields 350,000 or so clones, around 86% seen once. These data originate in a study of cytomegalovirus exposure and HLA in healthy donors. Across the study: Both the approximately 120 validation repertoires and the roughly 640 first-cohort repertoires used the same platform, as reported by a later analysis.

The study's findings and limits: According to a later analysis, TCR clusters from the first cohort tended to co-occur in the 120 or so validation repertoires.

While the first cohort had fewer than 850 subjects, the donors belonged to the separate validation cohort of about 130 subjects. CDR1 and CDR2 from the germline V gene are SGHNT and YENEEA. The V and J ends lost 3 bases and 9 bases, in that order; junction bases with no gene match: 5. The CDR3 sequence is 13 residues long. The TCR sequence derives from a young woman in good health and CMV-seronegative. This chain connects TRBV11-3 to TRBJ2-1; TRBD2 agrees at 7 bases. Sequencing was performed on PBMCs. CDR3 bases: TGTGCCAGCAGCTTGCGGGAGTGGAGTGAGCAGTTCTTC. It specifies CASSLREWSEQFF.